These 27 T cell receptor beta chains were sequenced from one sample in a study of cytomegalovirus exposure and HLA in healthy donors listed by TCRdb under 2017. Libraries were built with the immunoSEQ multiplex PCR assay. For the multiplex PCR, a mixture combining 60 forward primers for TCR Vbeta segments and 13 reverse primers for TCR Jbeta segments was used. TCRdb took this table from immuneACCESS and kept in-frame rearrangements with V and J called. Such tables lack part of the clones; where checked against another copy, unresolved V genes explain under half of the gap, and the rest is unexplained. Present in this sample are roughly 100,000 clones, about 80% of which were seen just once. About 7.5% of the sample goes to the ten largest clones. The material sequenced was PBMCs. These receptors originate from a man aged 35-49 years in good health and CMV-seropositive.

V gene TRBV29-1 combines with J gene TRBJ1-3; 9 bases align to TRBD1. Losses at the gene ends were 6 bases for V and 4 bases for J; bases not matched to a gene: 1. The CDR3 covers 12 residues. Germline V gene data show CDR1 as SQVTM and CDR2 as ANQGSEA. The CDR3 region is CSVGTGGNTIYF. The DNA for the CDR3 is TGCAGCGTCGGGACAGGGGGAAACACCATATATTTT.

The gene calls are TRBV30 and TRBJ1-5; 8 bases are a match to TRBD1. The CDR3 is 17 amino acids. In germline, CDR1 is GTSNPN, CDR2 SVGIG (reference sequence). After removal of 2 bases from V and 4 bases from J, the junction contained 13 bases not matched to a gene. Here the CDR3 DNA reads TGTGCCTGGAGTACATCCGACAGGGGTTTTCGGAATCAGCCCCAGCATTTT. Amino acids: CAWSTSDRGFRNQPQHF.

The count of this clone is one. This chain connects TRBV6-4 to TRBJ2-2; 10 nucleotides line up with TRBD1. The CDR3 extends over 14 amino acids. The trim removed 5 bases at V and 6 bases at J, leaving 3 bases unmatched. Per the germline V gene, CDR1 is MRHNA and CDR2 is SNTAGT. This CDR3 is CASSRQGASGELFF. As DNA, the CDR3 is TGTGCCAGCAGTAGACAGGGGGCATCCGGGGAGCTGTTTTTT.

The chain joins TRBV2 to TRBJ2-5; TRBD1 matches at 8 bases. With 4 bases clipped from V and 2 bases from J, the junction kept 3 bases outside the gene matches. The CDR3 covers 14 residues. The V gene's germline CDR1 is SNHLY and CDR2 FYNNEI. The CDR3 loop is CASSAHRGQETQYF. DNA of the CDR3: TGTGCCAGCAGTGCACACAGGGGGCAAGAGACCCAGTACTTC.

J is TRBJ2-2 and V is TRBV7-2, with D possibly TRBD2 on 6 matching bases. From germline, CDR1 is SGHTA and CDR2 FQGNSA. The CDR3 extends over 16 amino acids. Trimming cost V 5 bases and J 5 bases, with 18 bases left between them. The CDR3 region is CASSPRHGGGTGELFF. The CDR3 DNA reads as TGTGCCAGCAGCCCCCGACATGGGGGAGGTACCGGGGAGCTGTTTTTT.

The chain combines TRBV2 with TRBJ1-1; D ambiguous. V was shortened by 3 bases and J by 3 bases, with 14 bases between the two germline ends. The germline gives CDR1 SNHLY, CDR2 FYNNEI. The CDR3 sequence is 15 residues long. The CDR3 reads CASSEQAGSYTEAFF. The CDR3 DNA follows: TGTGCCAGCAGTGAGCAGGCAGGTTCCTACACTGAAGCTTTCTTT.

The CDR3 loop is CASSSLSTGIYNSPLHF. CDR3 sequence (DNA): TGTGCCAGCAGCTCCCTTTCGACAGGAATCTATAATTCACCCCTCCACTTT. V and J are TRBV7-9 and TRBJ1-6; a possible D gene is TRBD1 (6 bases). Trimming took off 4 bases at V and 3 bases at J, with 16 bases between the two ends. Germline V gene data show CDR1 as SEHNR and CDR2 as FQNEAQ (reference sequence). The CDR3 totals 17 residues.

The chain couples TRBV27 to TRBJ2-5, with 10 bases that match TRBD2. The V and J ends lost 4 bases and 1 base, in that order; junction bases with no gene match: 3. CDR1 and CDR2 (germline): MNHEY, SMNVEV (reference sequence). The CDR3 has 15 residues. CDR3 protein: CASSSSGGFQETQYF. The CDR3 DNA sequence: TGTGCCAGCAGTTCTAGCGGGGGTTTCCAAGAGACCCAGTACTTC.

V is TRBV29-1 and J is TRBJ1-1; 10 bases are a match to TRBD1. This CDR3 has 17 residues. Germline CDR1 SQVTM, CDR2 ANQGSEA. After removal of 0 bases from V and 1 base from J, the junction contained 8 bases not matched to a gene. The CDR3 protein is CSVEDPGTGEENTEAFF. CDR3 coding DNA: TGCAGCGTTGAAGACCCCGGGACAGGGGAGGAGAACACTGAAGCTTTCTTT.

This clone has just a few counts. The chain is built from TRBV19 and TRBJ1-2, with D hard to call. V was clipped by 5 bases and J by 7 bases, with 14 bases between them. The CDR3 consists of 13 residues. Germline CDR1 and CDR2: LNHDA and SQIVND (reference sequence). The CDR3 region is CASSLRVWAGYTF. DNA for the CDR3: TGTGCCAGTAGTCTCCGAGTCTGGGCTGGCTACACCTTC.

The chain recombines TRBV11-2 with TRBJ2-7; TRBD2 is a possible D gene (5 bases). The germline CDR1 and CDR2 sequences are SGHAT and FQNNGV. The CDR3 totals 14 residues. V was clipped by 0 bases and J by 13 bases, with 19 bases between them. This CDR3 reads CASSLDRGRSPSYF. DNA of the CDR3: TGTGCCAGCAGCTTAGATCGGGGAAGGTCCCCAAGCTACTTC.

The rearrangement joins TRBV27 to TRBJ1-2; 7 nucleotides align to TRBD1. Germline values: CDR1 MNHEY, CDR2 SMNVEV (reference sequence). This CDR3 is 14 amino acids long. Unmatched junction bases numbered 4, after V lost 2 bases and J lost 4 bases. CDR3 in DNA: TGTGCCAGCAGTTTAGGGACAGCCCTCTATGGCTACACCTTC. This codes for CASSLGTALYGYTF.

J is TRBJ2-3 and V is TRBV18; 9 bases align to TRBD1. The CDR3 length is 14 residues. Germline-derived CDR1 and CDR2 are KGHSH and LQKENI. V lost 5 bases, J lost 3 bases, and 3 bases stayed unmatched. CDR3 amino acids: CASSYGTGTDTQYF. DNA of the CDR3: TGTGCCAGCTCATACGGGACAGGGACAGATACGCAGTATTTT.

This clone was counted a single time. In DNA form, the CDR3 reads TGTGCCAGCAGCAGCAGGGACAGGGCCTACAATGAGCAGTTCTTC. Encoded protein: CASSSRDRAYNEQFF. This chain uses TRBV7-9 with TRBJ2-1; 9 bases line up with TRBD1. This CDR3 is built from 15 residues. V shed 5 bases, J shed 2 bases, and the junction held 4 bases outside the gene matches. From germline, CDR1 is SEHNR and CDR2 FQNEAQ (reference sequence). Looking up the rest from reference TRBV7-9 and TRBJ2-1 gives the full variable domain: DTGVSQNPRHKITKRGQNVTFRCDPISEHNRLYWYRQTLGQGPEFLTYFQNEAQLEKSRLLSDRFSAERPKGSFSTLEIQRTEQGDSAMYLCASSSRDRAYNEQFFGPGTRLTVL.

This sequence joins TRBV7-2 and TRBJ1-5; maybe TRBD1 (5 bases). Per germline, CDR1 SGHTA and CDR2 FQGNSA. Trimming pared 5 bases from V and 1 base from J, leaving 9 bases between. The CDR3 is 14 residues long. CDR3 region: CASSPQGSNQPQHF. Here the CDR3 DNA reads TGTGCCAGCAGCCCCCAGGGAAGCAATCAGCCCCAGCATTTT.

Only one count was recorded for this clone. CDR3 protein: CASSFQETQYF. The CDR3 DNA reads as TGTGCCAGCAGCTTTCAGGAGACCCAGTACTTC. This chain links TRBV5-6 with TRBJ2-5; D not certain. The CDR3 is made up of 11 amino acids. Looked up from germline, CDR1 is SGHDT and CDR2 is YYEEEE. The ends were cut back, 2 bases at V and 5 bases at J, with 4 bases in the middle. Looking up the rest from reference TRBV5-6 and TRBJ2-5 gives the full variable domain: DAGVTQSPTHLIKTRGQQVTLRCSPKSGHDTVSWYQQALGQGPQFIFQYYEEEERQRGNFPDRFSGHQFPNYSSELNVNALLLGDSALYLCASSFQETQYFGPGTRLLVL.

The chain uses TRBV7-8 and TRBJ2-7; perhaps TRBD2 as D (5 bases). Germline-derived CDR1 and CDR2 are SGHVS and FQNEAQ. Trimming took off 2 bases at V and 2 bases at J, with 10 bases between the two ends. The CDR3 is 14 residues long. The CDR3 DNA reads TGTGCCAGCAGCTTATTTGAGGGCCCCTACGAGCAGTACTTC. It translates to CASSLFEGPYEQYF.

V and J are TRBV11-2 and TRBJ2-1; the D gene is possibly TRBD2 (7 bases). Germline V gene data show CDR1 as SGHAT and CDR2 as FQNNGV. V was clipped by 2 bases and J by 7 bases, with 18 bases between them. The CDR3 is 16 residues long. The CDR3 region is CASSLWLGGAGNEQFF. DNA for the CDR3: TGTGCCAGCAGCTTATGGTTGGGGGGGGCCGGGAATGAGCAGTTCTTC.

V and J are TRBV7-9 and TRBJ2-7; D unresolved. V was trimmed by 5 bases and J by 7 bases, leaving 9 bases between them. CDR1 is SEHNR and CDR2 is FQNEAQ in the germline V gene (reference sequence). This CDR3 is built from 11 residues. This CDR3 reads CASSPQKEQYF. CDR3 sequence (DNA): TGTGCCAGCAGCCCGCAGAAGGAGCAGTACTTC. The full variable domain, completed using reference TRBV7-9 and TRBJ2-7, is DTGVSQNPRHKITKRGQNVTFRCDPISEHNRLYWYRQTLGQGPEFLTYFQNEAQLEKSRLLSDRFSAERPKGSFSTLEIQRTEQGDSAMYLCASSPQKEQYFGPGTRLTVT.

In this sample, this clone turned up a few times. J is TRBJ1-2 and V is TRBV4-3; no reliable D call. Germline-derived CDR1 and CDR2 are LGHNA and YSLEER. V was clipped by 0 bases and J by 3 bases, with 11 bases between them. The CDR3 totals 15 residues. The CDR3 loop is CASSQDLAEDYGYTF. CDR3 bases: TGCGCCAGCAGCCAAGATTTGGCTGAGGACTATGGCTACACCTTC.

The chain is built from TRBV27 and TRBJ1-2; possible D gene TRBD1, 6 bases. This CDR3 region has 14 residues. Trimming cost V 5 bases and J 5 bases, with 15 bases left between them. The germline V gene has CDR1 MNHEY and CDR2 SMNVEV (reference sequence). CDR3 nucleotide sequence: TGTGCCAGCAGTCCCTCAGGGGCGTGGTATGGCTACACCTTC. It encodes CASSPSGAWYGYTF.

Note on this clone: Sequence at one end of the junction differs from germline and may be a read error. The chain uses TRBV29-1 and TRBJ1-1; D is unresolved. The CDR3 loop spans 13 amino acids. Germline assignment: CDR1 SQVTM and CDR2 ANQGSEA. The DNA of the CDR3 is TGCAGCGTTGAAGTGGCGAAAGACGGGCGGGCTCAGTTT. Translation gives CSVEVAKDGRAQF.

The chain joins TRBV19 to TRBJ1-1; D may be TRBD1 (5 bases). Trimming pared 1 base from V and 3 bases from J, leaving 18 bases between. Germline CDR1 and CDR2: LNHDA and SQIVND (reference sequence). CDR3 length: 17 residues. The CDR3 loop is CASSIGGEVRRHTEAFF. CDR3 nucleotides: TGTGCCAGTAGTATAGGGGGGGAGGTCAGGAGACACACTGAAGCTTTCTTT.

The V call is TRBV29-1, the J call TRBJ2-7, with D tentatively TRBD2 (5 bases). The V and J ends lost 7 bases and 3 bases respectively, with 10 bases between them. The germline gives CDR1 SQVTM, CDR2 ANQGSEA. This CDR3 has 11 residues. The CDR3 bases are TGCAGCGCTAGGACTGACTACGAGCAGTACTTC. Its translation is CSARTDYEQYF.

V and J are TRBV5-6 and TRBJ2-5, with TRBD1 as a possible D gene (5 bases). The assigned J gene may be wrong: the sequence end matches TRBJ2-7 better. Germline CDR1 SGHDT, CDR2 YYEEEE. There are 12 residues in the CDR3. The CDR3 spells CASSSRANEQYF. The CDR3 DNA reads as TGTGCCAGCAGCTCCAGGGCTAACGAGCAGTACTTC.

This chain uses TRBV11-2 with TRBJ1-1, with 11 bases fitting TRBD1. CDR1 and CDR2 from the germline V gene are SGHAT and FQNNGV. Germline trimming cut 3 bases from V and 6 bases from J; bases unmatched to any gene: 9. There are 16 residues in the CDR3. The CDR3 sequence: CASSLGRDRGGAEAFF. For the CDR3, the DNA is TGTGCCAGCAGCTTGGGAAGGGACAGGGGGGGAGCTGAAGCTTTCTTT.

In regard to this clone: One end of the junction varies from germline; a read error may be responsible. V gene TRBV7-9 combines with J gene TRBJ1-1; no clear D. The CDR3 contains 15 residues. Germline CDR1 SEHNR, CDR2 FQNEAQ (reference sequence). DNA of the CDR3: TGTTCCAGCAGCTTAGATGGCAGTTTGAACACTGAAGCTTTCTTT. Its protein product is CSSSLDGSLNTEAFF.